Below, 19 T cell receptor beta chains from the same sample are listed, as sequenced in a study of beta chain features in type 1 diabetes. Expressed TCRB transcripts got sequenced, as all isolated RNA was reverse transcribed. Here immunoSEQ multiplex PCR was the method, and the copy in TCRdb shows in-frame clones only, minus some. Here the sample spans some 220,000 clones, approximately 10% being singletons. Sequences were obtained from central memory CD4+ T cells from blood. These receptors were obtained from a man aged 18 to 29 in good health.

This clone was counted many times. The chain is built from TRBV7-9 and TRBJ2-2; 7 bases map to TRBD1. Germline lookup yields CDR1 SEHNR and CDR2 FQNEAQ (reference sequence). The CDR3 is 14 residues long. V lost 9 bases to trimming and J lost 5 bases; unmatched junction nucleotides: 9. The CDR3 loop reads CASERTGATGELFF. In DNA, the CDR3 is TGTGCCAGTGAGAGGACAGGAGCGACCGGGGAGCTGTTTTTT.

The J gene is TRBJ1-1, the V gene TRBV18; D is ambiguous. The CDR3 is made up of 15 amino acids. V dropped 3 bases and J dropped 3 bases, with 14 bases sitting between them. Germline values: CDR1 KGHSH, CDR2 LQKENI. CDR3 nucleotides: TGTGCCAGCTCACCGCCCGGGCCCCGCGACACTGAAGCTTTCTTT. Protein product: CASSPPGPRDTEAFF.

The rearrangement links TRBV5-1 to TRBJ2-7, with a possible D match to TRBD2 (6 bases). The CDR3 runs to 16 residues. With 3 bases removed from V and 2 bases from J, the gap between germline ends came to 18 bases. CDR1 SGHRS and CDR2 YFSETQ come from the germline V gene. This CDR3 is CASSSSLGGGTYEQYF. CDR3 DNA: TGCGCCAGCAGCTCCTCCTTGGGGGGAGGCACCTACGAGCAGTACTTC. The whole variable domain, filled in from reference TRBV5-1 and TRBJ2-7, reads KAGVTQTPRYLIKTRGQQVTLSCSPISGHRSVSWYQQTPGQGLQFLFEYFSETQRNKGNFPGRFSGRQFSNSRSEMNVSTLELGDSALYLCASSSSLGGGTYEQYFGPGTRLTVT.

The V gene is TRBV7-2, the J gene TRBJ2-7; D unresolved. This CDR3 is 12 amino acids long. Germline CDR1 reads SGHTA; CDR2 reads FQGNSA. Trimming took off 5 bases at V and 4 bases at J, with 9 bases between the two ends. The CDR3 DNA sequence: TGTGCCAGCAGCCAGAACGCGTACGAGCAGTACTTC. This sequence encodes CASSQNAYEQYF. Variable domain in full (rest from reference TRBV7-2 and TRBJ2-7): GAGVSQSPSNKVTEKGKDVELRCDPISGHTALYWYRQSLGQGLEFLIYFQGNSAPDKSGLPSDRFSAERTGGSVSTLTIQRTQQEDSAVYLCASSQNAYEQYFGPGTRLTVT.

This clone has only a few counts. The J gene is TRBJ2-7, the V gene TRBV7-2; 11 bases are a match to TRBD2. The CDR3 totals 16 residues. The germline V gene has CDR1 SGHTA and CDR2 FQGNSA. Trimming removed 3 bases from V and 4 bases from J; junction bases left unmatched: 8. Here the CDR3 reads CASSLQGLAVGYEQYF. CDR3 DNA sequence: TGTGCCAGCAGCTTGCAGGGACTAGCGGTGGGTTACGAGCAGTACTTC.

This chain connects TRBV9 to TRBJ1-4, with no clear D. Germline loops: CDR1 SGDLS, CDR2 YYNGEE. The CDR3 has 15 amino acids. V lost 4 bases, J lost 8 bases, and 18 bases lay in between. CDR3 sequence (DNA): TGTGCCAGCAGCCCCGGTGGGATTAATAAGGAAAAACTGTTTTTT. This codes for CASSPGGINKEKLFF. The full variable domain, completed using reference TRBV9 and TRBJ1-4, is DSGVTQTPKHLITATGQRVTLRCSPRSGDLSVYWYQQSLDQGLQFLIQYYNGEERAKGNILERFSAQQFPDLHSELNLSSLELGDSALYFCASSPGGINKEKLFFGSGTQLSVL.

This clone was picked up a small number of times. This specimen includes other DNA sequences encoding the same CDR3. The chain recombines TRBV7-2 with TRBJ2-1; D not resolved. V gave up 3 bases and J gave up 1 base, with 7 bases separating them. Germline CDR1 SGHTA, CDR2 FQGNSA. There are 14 residues in the CDR3. CDR3 in DNA: TGTGCCAGCAGCTTGGCGGCATCCTACAATGAGCAGTTCTTC. Translation gives CASSLAASYNEQFF. Supplemented by reference TRBV7-2 and TRBJ2-1, the full variable domain reads GAGVSQSPSNKVTEKGKDVELRCDPISGHTALYWYRQSLGQGLEFLIYFQGNSAPDKSGLPSDRFSAERTGGSVSTLTIQRTQQEDSAVYLCASSLAASYNEQFFGPGTRLTVL.

A few counts support this clone. The J gene is TRBJ2-1, the V gene TRBV30; tentative D call: TRBD2 (6 bases). Deletions cut 1 base from V and 14 bases from J, with 12 bases between. CDR1 is GTSNPN and CDR2 is SVGIG in the germline V gene (reference sequence). The CDR3 spans 11 residues. In DNA form, the CDR3 reads TGTGCCTGGAGTGAAACGCGGGATAAGTTCTTC. As protein: CAWSETRDKFF.

This clone occurred a few times. The J gene is TRBJ2-5, the V gene TRBV9, with 8 bases identical to TRBD1. The CDR3 has 14 amino acids. V gave up 3 bases and J gave up 4 bases; unmatched junction bases: 5. CDR1 and CDR2 from the germline V gene are SGDLS and YYNGEE. The CDR3 coding sequence is TGTGCCAGCAGCGCCCCGGACAGGGTAGAGACCCAGTACTTC. It codes for CASSAPDRVETQYF.

This clone was picked up many times. Other DNA sequences in the same sample also yield this CDR3. J is TRBJ1-2 and V is TRBV30, with D hard to call. V dropped 3 bases and J dropped 4 bases, with 6 bases sitting between them. CDR3 length: 11 residues. Germline V gene sequence: CDR1 GTSNPN, CDR2 SVGIG (reference sequence). CDR3 amino acids: CAWSPGYGYTF. CDR3 sequence (DNA): TGTGCCTGGAGCCCAGGCTATGGCTACACCTTC. The full variable domain, with the rest looked up from reference TRBV30 and TRBJ1-2, is SQTIHQWPATLVQPVGSPLSLECTVEGTSNPNLYWYRQAAGRGLQLLFYSVGIGQISSEVPQNLSASRPQDRQFILSSKKLLLSDSGFYLCAWSPGYGYTFGSGTRLTVV.

This clone was seen repeatedly, ten times or more. The CDR3 DNA sequence: TGTGCCATCAGTGCGCACGGCGGGGAAGAGACCCAGTACTTC. Translating it yields CAISAHGGEETQYF. The rearrangement joins TRBV10-3 to TRBJ2-5, with D possibly matching TRBD2 (6 bases). V shed 4 bases and J shed 3 bases, with 12 bases lying between them. Germline V gene data show CDR1 as ENHRY and CDR2 as SYGVKD. The CDR3 runs to 14 residues.

This clone was detected only a few times. This chain uses TRBV7-7 with TRBJ2-7; D possibly corresponds to TRBD2 (6 bases). Per germline, CDR1 SSHAT and CDR2 FNYEAQ (reference sequence). The CDR3 is made up of 13 amino acids. The V gene lost 5 bases and the J gene lost 8 bases, with 16 bases spanning the gap. The CDR3 sequence: CASSLVRAGKQYF. Written as DNA, the CDR3 is TGTGCCAGCAGCCTCGTTCGGGCGGGGAAGCAGTACTTC.

This chain joins TRBV4-2 and TRBJ2-3; unclear D gene. Trimming pared 1 base from V and 0 bases from J, leaving 11 bases between. There are 16 residues in the CDR3. Germline CDR1 reads LGHNA; CDR2 reads YNFKEQ. In DNA, the CDR3 is TGTGCCAGCAGCCAAGGGCAGGATTCTAGCACAGATACGCAGTATTTT. Translating it yields CASSQGQDSSTDTQYF.

This clone was detected a few times. This chain links TRBV7-2 with TRBJ2-3; D gene uncertain. Germline loops: CDR1 SGHTA, CDR2 FQGNSA. Trimming left V 5 bases short and J 5 bases short, with 11 bases between. The CDR3 loop spans 13 amino acids. CDR3: CASSSDRLDTQYF. The DNA of the CDR3 is TGTGCCAGCAGCAGCGACCGATTAGATACGCAGTATTTT.

The CDR3 sequence: CASSLLAGAQEQFF. The CDR3 DNA reads as TGTGCCAGCAGTTTACTAGCGGGAGCCCAAGAGCAGTTCTTC. This rearrangement joins TRBV6-5 to TRBJ2-1; 11 bases match TRBD2. The CDR3 loop spans 14 amino acids. V was clipped by 4 bases and J by 10 bases; unmatched bases: 6. Germline V gives CDR1 MNHEY, CDR2 SVGAGI.

The V call is TRBV6-1, the J call TRBJ2-7; tentatively, D is TRBD2 (6 bases). The CDR3 runs 12 residues. Germline V lookup: CDR1 MNHNS, CDR2 SASEGT. V lost 4 bases to trimming and J lost 5 bases, with 9 bases between them. The chain's CDR3 is CASSGSGDEQYF. The CDR3 nucleotides are TGTGCCAGCAGTGGGTCGGGGGACGAGCAGTACTTC.

The rearrangement uses TRBV5-5 and TRBJ2-2; unclear D gene. Germline V gene lookup returns CDR1 SGHKS and CDR2 YYEKEE (reference sequence). The CDR3 totals 18 residues. The V and J ends lost 0 bases and 1 base respectively, with 16 bases between them. The CDR3 region has the DNA TGTGCCAGCAGCTTGGTCGGCAGCACTCCTCGGAACACCGGGGAGCTGTTTTTT. Encoded protein: CASSLVGSTPRNTGELFF.

There are many counts of this clone. The chain recombines TRBV2 with TRBJ2-3; 10 positions agree with TRBD2. Per germline, CDR1 SNHLY and CDR2 FYNNEI. V lost 4 bases to trimming and J lost 0 bases; unmatched junction nucleotides: 1. The CDR3 is 15 amino acids. CDR3 sequence: CASSGLAGSTDTQYF. The CDR3 nucleotides read TGTGCCAGCAGTGGACTAGCGGGTAGCACAGATACGCAGTATTTT.

This clone was detected ten times or more. The rearrangement links TRBV28 to TRBJ2-7; 9 bases match TRBD2. This CDR3 is 14 amino acids long. The V segment lost 2 bases and the J segment 6 bases; nucleotides outside the gene matches: 5. Germline V gene lookup returns CDR1 MDHEN and CDR2 SYDVKM. This CDR3 is CASSLLREGLEQYF. The CDR3 DNA follows: TGTGCCAGCAGTTTACTGCGGGAGGGCCTCGAGCAGTACTTC.